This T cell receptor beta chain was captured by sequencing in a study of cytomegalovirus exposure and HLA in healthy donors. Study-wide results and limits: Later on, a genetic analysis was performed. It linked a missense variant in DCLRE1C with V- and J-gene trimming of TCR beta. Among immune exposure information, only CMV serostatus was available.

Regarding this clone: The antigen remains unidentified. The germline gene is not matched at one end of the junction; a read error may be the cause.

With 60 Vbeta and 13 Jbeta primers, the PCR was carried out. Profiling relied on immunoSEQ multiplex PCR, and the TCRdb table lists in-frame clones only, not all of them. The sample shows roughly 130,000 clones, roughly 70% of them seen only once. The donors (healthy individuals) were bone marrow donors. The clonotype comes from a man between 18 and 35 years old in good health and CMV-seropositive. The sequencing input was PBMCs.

The CDR3 loop is CSSRAGFGTEAFF. In DNA, the CDR3 is TGTTCCAGCCGGGCAGGGTTTGGCACTGAAGCTTTCTTT. V is TRBV28 and J is TRBJ1-1; maybe TRBD1 (5 bases). The germline gives CDR1 MDHEN, CDR2 SYDVKM. The CDR3 consists of 13 residues. The full variable domain, rest sourced from reference TRBV28 and TRBJ1-1, is DVKVTQSSRYLVKRTGEKVFLECVQDMDHENMFWYRQDPGLGLRLIYFSYDVKMKEKGDIPEGYSVSREKKERFSLILESASTNQTSMYLCSSRAGFGTEAFFGQGTRLTVV.